One T cell receptor (beta chain) is described in this entry. The data derive from a study of blood T cell repertoires in COVID-19. Turning to the study itself: From the United States, Italy and Spain came samples of acute and convalescent COVID-19. The analysed material was cDNA or gDNA that came from T cells, B-cell-depleted T cells, or PBMCs.

Original methodology: Estimation of nucleated cell counts relied on the amplification of reference gene primers. Clones were sequenced by immunoSEQ multiplex PCR, and TCRdb holds only the in-frame ones, with some missing. From that table come the V and J calls and clone size; the DNA was used to work out D and trimming. The table lists about 290,000 clones, 85% of them singletons. CDR1 SGHKS and CDR2 YYEKEE come from the germline V gene (reference sequence). V was pared by 1 base and J by 8 bases, with 9 bases between. The CDR3 length is 13 residues. The V and J genes are TRBV5-5 and TRBJ2-2, with a weak D call TRBD1 (5 bases). This clonotype was sampled from a woman aged 45 to 65 with active or convalescent COVID-19. The specimen sequenced was peripheral blood. This CDR3 is CASSLSGLGELFF. Written as DNA, the CDR3 is TGTGCCAGCAGCTTGTCAGGGTTGGGGGAGCTGTTTTTT. Full variable domain (outside the CDR3, taken from reference TRBV5-5 and TRBJ2-2): DAGVTQSPTHLIKTRGQQVTLRCSPISGHKSVSWYQQVLGQGPQFIFQYYEKEERGRGNFPDRFSARQFPNYSSELNVNALLLGDSALYLCASSLSGLGELFFGEGSRLTVL.